What follows is one TCR beta chain and its context. These data belong to a study of blood T cell repertoires in COVID-19. Study in general: Sites across the United States, Italy and Spain contributed samples from acute and convalescent COVID-19.

TCRdb keeps only in-frame clones here, not all; method: immunoSEQ multiplex PCR. The sample shows under 350,000 clones, roughly nine tenths of them seen only once. Participant ages covered roughly 18 to 89 years across 24 US areas. Either two negative PCRs, clearance, or symptom resolution qualified Cohort 3 donors as recovered. The V gene's germline CDR1 is SEHNR and CDR2 FQNEAQ (reference sequence). Trimming stripped 3 bases from V and 0 bases from J, with 12 bases between. The CDR3 is 16 amino acids. V is TRBV7-9 and J is TRBJ1-3; D gene ambiguous. Sequencing was performed on PBMCs or T cells enriched from blood (not recorded which). The clonotype comes from a woman in her thirties or forties who had recovered from COVID-19. In DNA, the CDR3 is TGTGCCAGCAGCTTGTTGGGCGTTGGCTCTGGAAACACCATATATTTT. Its translation: CASSLLGVGSGNTIYF.